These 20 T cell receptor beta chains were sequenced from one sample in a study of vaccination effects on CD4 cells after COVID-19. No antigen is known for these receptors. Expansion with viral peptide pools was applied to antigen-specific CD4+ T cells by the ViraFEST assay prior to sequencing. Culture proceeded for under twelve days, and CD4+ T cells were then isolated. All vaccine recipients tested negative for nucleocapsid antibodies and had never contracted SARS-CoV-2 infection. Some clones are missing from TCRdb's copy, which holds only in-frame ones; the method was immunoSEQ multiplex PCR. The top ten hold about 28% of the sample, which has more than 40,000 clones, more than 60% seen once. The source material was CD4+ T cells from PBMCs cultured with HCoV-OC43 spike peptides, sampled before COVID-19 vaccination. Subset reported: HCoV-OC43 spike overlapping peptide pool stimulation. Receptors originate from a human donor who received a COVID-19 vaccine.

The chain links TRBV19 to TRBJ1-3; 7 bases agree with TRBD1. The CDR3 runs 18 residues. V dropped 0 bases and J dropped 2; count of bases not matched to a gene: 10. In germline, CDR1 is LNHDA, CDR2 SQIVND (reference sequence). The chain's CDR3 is CASSIDLEGAAAGNTIYF. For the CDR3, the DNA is TGTGCCAGTAGTATAGATCTGGAGGGGGCTGCGGCTGGAAACACCATATATTTT. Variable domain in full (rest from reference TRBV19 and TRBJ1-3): DGGITQSPKYLFRKEGQNVTLSCEQNLNHDAMYWYRQDPGQGLRLIYYSQIVNDFQKGDIAEGYSVSREKKESFPLTVTSAQKNPTAFYLCASSIDLEGAAAGNTIYFGEGSWLTVV.

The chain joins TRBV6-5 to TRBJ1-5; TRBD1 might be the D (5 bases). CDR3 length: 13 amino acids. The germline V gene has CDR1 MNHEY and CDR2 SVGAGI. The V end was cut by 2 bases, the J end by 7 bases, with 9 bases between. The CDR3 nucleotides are TGTGCCAGCAGTTACGGCAGGGACCAGCCCCAGCATTTT. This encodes CASSYGRDQPQHF.

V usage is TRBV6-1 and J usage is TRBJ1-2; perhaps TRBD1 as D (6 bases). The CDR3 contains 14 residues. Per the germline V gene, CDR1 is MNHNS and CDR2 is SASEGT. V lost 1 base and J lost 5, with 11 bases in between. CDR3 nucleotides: TGTGCCAGCAGTGAAGGGGGGGCAGCGTATGGCTACACCTTC. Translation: CASSEGGAAYGYTF.

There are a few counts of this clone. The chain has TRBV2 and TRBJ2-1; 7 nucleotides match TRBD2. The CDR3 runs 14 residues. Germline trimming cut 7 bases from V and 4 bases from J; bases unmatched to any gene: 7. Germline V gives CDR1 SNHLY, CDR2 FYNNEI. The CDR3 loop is CASNGLGPYNEQFF. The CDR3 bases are TGTGCCAGCAATGGACTAGGGCCTTACAATGAGCAGTTCTTC. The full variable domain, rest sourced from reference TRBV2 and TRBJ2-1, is EPEVTQTPSHQVTQMGQEVILRCVPISNHLYFYWYRQILGQKVEFLVSFYNNEISEKSEIFDDQFSVERPDGSNFTLKIRSTKLEDSAMYFCASNGLGPYNEQFFGPGTRLTVL.

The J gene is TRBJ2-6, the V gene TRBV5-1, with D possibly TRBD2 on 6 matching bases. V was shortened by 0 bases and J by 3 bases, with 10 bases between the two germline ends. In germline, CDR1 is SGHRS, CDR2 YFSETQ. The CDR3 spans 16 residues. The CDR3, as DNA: TGCGCCAGCAGCTTGGTCGGGGGTGGTGGGGCCAACGTCCTGACTTTC. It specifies CASSLVGGGGANVLTF.

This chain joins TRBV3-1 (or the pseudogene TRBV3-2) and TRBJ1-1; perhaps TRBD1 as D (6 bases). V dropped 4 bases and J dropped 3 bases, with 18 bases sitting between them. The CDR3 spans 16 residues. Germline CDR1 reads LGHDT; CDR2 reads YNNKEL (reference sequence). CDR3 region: CASSLTGMGGDTEAFF. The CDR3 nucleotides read TGTGCCAGCAGCCTAACAGGGATGGGTGGCGACACTGAAGCTTTCTTT.

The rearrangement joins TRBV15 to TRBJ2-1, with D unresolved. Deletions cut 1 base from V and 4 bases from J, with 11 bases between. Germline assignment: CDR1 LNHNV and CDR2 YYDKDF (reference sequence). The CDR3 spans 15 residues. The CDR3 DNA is TGTGCCACCAGCAGAGTGGCTGGTCCGTACAATGAGCAGTTCTTC. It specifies CATSRVAGPYNEQFF.

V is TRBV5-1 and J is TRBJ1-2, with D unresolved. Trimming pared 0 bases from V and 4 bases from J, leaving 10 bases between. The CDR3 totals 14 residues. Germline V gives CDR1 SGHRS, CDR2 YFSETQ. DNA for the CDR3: TGCGCCAGCAGCTTGGAAGGTCCAGCCTATGGCTACACCTTC. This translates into CASSLEGPAYGYTF.

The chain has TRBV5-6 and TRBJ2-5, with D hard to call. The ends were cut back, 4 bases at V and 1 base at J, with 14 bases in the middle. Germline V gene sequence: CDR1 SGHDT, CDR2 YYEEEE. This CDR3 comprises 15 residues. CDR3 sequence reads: CASSPRGDFQETQYF. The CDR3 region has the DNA TGTGCCAGCAGCCCGCGCGGCGACTTCCAAGAGACCCAGTACTTC.

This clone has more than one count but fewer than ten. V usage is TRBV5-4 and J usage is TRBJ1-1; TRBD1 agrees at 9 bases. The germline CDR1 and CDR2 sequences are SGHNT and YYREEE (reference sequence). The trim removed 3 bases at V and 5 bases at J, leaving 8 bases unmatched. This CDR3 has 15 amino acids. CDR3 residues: CASSSVGQGRTEAFF. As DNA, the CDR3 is TGTGCCAGCAGCTCTGTAGGACAGGGGAGAACTGAAGCTTTCTTT.

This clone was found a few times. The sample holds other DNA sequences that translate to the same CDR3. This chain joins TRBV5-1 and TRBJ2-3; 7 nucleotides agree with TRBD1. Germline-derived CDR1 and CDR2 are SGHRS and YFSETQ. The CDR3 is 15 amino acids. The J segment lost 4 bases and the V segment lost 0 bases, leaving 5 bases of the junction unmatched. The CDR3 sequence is CASSLGRQGADTQYF. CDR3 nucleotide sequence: TGCGCCAGCAGCTTGGGTCGTCAGGGGGCAGATACGCAGTATTTT.

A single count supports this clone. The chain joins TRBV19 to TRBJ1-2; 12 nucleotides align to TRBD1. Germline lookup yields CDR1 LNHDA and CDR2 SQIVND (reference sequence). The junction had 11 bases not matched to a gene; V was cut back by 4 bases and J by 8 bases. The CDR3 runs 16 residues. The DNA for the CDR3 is TGTGCCAGTAGTACCGGGACAGGGGGCCTCTTGCAGGGCTACACCTTC. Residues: CASSTGTGGLLQGYTF.

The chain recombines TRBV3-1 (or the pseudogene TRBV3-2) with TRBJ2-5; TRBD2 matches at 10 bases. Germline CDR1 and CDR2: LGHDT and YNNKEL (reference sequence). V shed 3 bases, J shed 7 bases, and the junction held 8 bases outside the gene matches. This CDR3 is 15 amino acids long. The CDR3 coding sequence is TGTGCCAGCAGCCATAGACTAGCGGGCCGGATGACCCAGTACTTC. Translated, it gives CASSHRLAGRMTQYF.

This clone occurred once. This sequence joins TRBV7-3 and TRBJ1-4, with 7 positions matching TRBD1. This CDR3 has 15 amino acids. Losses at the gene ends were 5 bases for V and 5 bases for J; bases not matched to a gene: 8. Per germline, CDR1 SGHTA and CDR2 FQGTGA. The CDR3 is CASSQTGTVNEKLFF. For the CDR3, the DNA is TGTGCCAGCAGCCAGACCGGGACAGTAAATGAAAAACTGTTTTTT.

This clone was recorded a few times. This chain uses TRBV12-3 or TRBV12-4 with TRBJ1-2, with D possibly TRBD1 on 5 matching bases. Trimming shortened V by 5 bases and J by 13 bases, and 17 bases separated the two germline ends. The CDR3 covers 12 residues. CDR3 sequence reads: CASSSATGKATF. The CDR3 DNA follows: TGTGCCAGCAGTAGCGCAACAGGAAAAGCCACCTTC.

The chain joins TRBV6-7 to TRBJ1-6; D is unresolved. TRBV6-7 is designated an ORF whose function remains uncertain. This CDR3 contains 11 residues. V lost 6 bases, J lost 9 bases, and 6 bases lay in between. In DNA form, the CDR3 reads TGTGCCAGCAGCCACGGTTCACCCCTCCACTTT. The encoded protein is CASSHGSPLHF.

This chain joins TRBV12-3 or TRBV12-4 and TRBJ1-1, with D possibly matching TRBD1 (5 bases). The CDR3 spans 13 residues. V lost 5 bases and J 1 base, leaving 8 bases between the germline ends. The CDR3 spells CASSGTRNTEAFF. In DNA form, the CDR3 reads TGTGCCAGCAGTGGGACGAGGAACACTGAAGCTTTCTTT.

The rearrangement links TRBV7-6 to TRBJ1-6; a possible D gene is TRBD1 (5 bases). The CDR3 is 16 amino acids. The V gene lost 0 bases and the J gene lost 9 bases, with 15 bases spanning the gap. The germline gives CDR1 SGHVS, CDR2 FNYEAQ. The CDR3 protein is CASSLAATGEGSPLHF. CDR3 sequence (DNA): TGTGCCAGCAGCTTAGCCGCAACGGGGGAGGGTTCACCCCTCCACTTT.

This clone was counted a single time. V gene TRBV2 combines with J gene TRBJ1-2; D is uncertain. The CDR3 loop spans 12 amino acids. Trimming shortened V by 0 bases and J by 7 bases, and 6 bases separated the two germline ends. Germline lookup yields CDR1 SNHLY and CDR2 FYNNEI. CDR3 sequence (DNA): TGTGCCAGCAGTGAAGCTCAACGTGGCTACACCTTC. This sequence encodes CASSEAQRGYTF.

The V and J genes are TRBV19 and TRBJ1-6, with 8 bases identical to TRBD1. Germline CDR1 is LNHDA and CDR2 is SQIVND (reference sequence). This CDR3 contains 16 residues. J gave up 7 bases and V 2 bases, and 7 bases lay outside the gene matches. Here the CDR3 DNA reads TGTGCCAGTAGTATACACCGGGACAGGCCGAATTCACCCCTCCACTTT. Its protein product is CASSIHRDRPNSPLHF.